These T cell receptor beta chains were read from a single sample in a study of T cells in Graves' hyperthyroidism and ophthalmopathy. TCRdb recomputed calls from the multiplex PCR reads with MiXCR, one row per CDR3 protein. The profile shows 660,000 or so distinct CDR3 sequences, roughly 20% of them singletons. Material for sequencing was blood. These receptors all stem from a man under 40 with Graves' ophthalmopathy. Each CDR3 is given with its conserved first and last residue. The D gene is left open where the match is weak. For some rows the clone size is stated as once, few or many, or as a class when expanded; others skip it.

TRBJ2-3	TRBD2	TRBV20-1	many	TGCAGTGCTTCCCGGACTAGCGGGAGCGATACGCAGTATTTT	CSASRTSGSDTQYF
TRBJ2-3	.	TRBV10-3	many	TGTGCCATCACGGGGGACGCAGATACGCAGTATTTT	CAITGDADTQYF
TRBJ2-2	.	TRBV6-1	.	TGTGCCAGCAGTGCCCCAGGGCGGGACACCGGGGAGCTGTTTTTT	CASSAPGRDTGELFF
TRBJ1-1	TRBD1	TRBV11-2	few	TGTGCCAGCAGCGGGACAGGGAGAACTTTCTTT	CASSGTGRTFF
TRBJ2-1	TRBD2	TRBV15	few	TGTGCCACCAGCAGCCATAGCGGGAGCTCCTACAATGAGCAGTTCTTC	CATSSHSGSSYNEQFF
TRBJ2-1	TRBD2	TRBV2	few	TGTGCCAGCAGTGGGAGGGCTAGCGGGGAGCAGTTCTTC	CASSGRASGEQFF
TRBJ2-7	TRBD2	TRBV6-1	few	TGTGCCAGCAGAGCTAAGGGACTAGCGGTCTCCTACGAGCAGTACTTC	CASRAKGLAVSYEQYF
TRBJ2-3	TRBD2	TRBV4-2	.	TGTGCCAGCAGCCAAGAATCCGGCGGGAGTGGGAATACGCAGTATTTT	CASSQESGGSGNTQYF
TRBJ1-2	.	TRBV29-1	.	TGCAGCGTTGGGGCCGGGATTTCTGGCTACACCTTC	CSVGAGISGYTF
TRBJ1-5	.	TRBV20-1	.	TGCAGTGCTAGAGAGGGAGGGGCTCTGAGTCAGCCCCAGCATTTT	CSAREGGALSQPQHF
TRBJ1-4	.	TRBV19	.	TGTGCCAGTAGATCGGCAGGGGTGAATGAAAAACTGTTTTTT	CASRSAGVNEKLFF
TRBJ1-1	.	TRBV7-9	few	TGTGCCAGCAGCGTCCCCAACCACAGGGACACTGAAGCTTTCTTT	CASSVPNHRDTEAFF
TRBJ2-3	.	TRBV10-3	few	TGTGCCATCCGCGTCGCAGCGAGACTCACAGATACGCAGTATTTT	CAIRVAARLTDTQYF
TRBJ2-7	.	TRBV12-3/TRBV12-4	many	TGTGCCAGCAGCCGGGACACCACCTACGAGCAGTACTTC	CASSRDTTYEQYF
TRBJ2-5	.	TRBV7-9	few	TGTGCCAGCAGCCGTGGAGAAAGAAGGGGAGAGACCCAGTACTTC	CASSRGERRGETQYF
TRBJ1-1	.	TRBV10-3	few	TGTGCCATCAGTGAGGCGACAGCCTTGAACACTGAAGCTTTCTTT	CAISEATALNTEAFF